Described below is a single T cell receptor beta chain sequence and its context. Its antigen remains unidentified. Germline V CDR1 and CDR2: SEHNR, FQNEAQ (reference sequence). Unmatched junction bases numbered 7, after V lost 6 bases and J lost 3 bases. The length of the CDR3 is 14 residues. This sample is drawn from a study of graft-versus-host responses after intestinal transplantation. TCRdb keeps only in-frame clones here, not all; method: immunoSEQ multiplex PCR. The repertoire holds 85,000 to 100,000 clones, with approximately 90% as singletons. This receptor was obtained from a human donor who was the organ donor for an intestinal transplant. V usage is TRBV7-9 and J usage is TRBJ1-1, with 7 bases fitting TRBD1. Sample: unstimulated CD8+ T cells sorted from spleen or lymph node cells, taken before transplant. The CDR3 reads CASRTGEVDTEAFF. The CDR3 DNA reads TGTGCCAGCAGAACAGGGGAGGTTGACACTGAAGCTTTCTTT.